The clone carrying this T cell receptor beta chain came up once. Primers used in a second PCR of about 7 to 12 cycles were a sample-barcoded 5' primer and a J-beta primer mix. Each of the cDNA molecules was tagged by a template-switch adaptor with 12 random nucleotides. A single record per CDR3 protein comes from TCRdb applying MiXCR to the 5' RACE reads. Here the sample spans 800,000 to 950,000 distinct CDR3 sequences, about 48% being singletons. Germline V gene lookup returns CDR1 SGHRS and CDR2 YFSETQ. This CDR3 region has 13 residues. V dropped 4 bases and J dropped 13 bases, with 20 bases sitting between them. The data were taken from a study of blood T cells in healthy people across ages.

The clonotype comes from a man aged 25-40 years in good health. The chain recombines TRBV5-1 with TRBJ2-5; the D gene is possibly TRBD1 (6 bases). The source material was blood. The CDR3 nucleotides read TGCGCCAGCAGCCTGACAGGCACCTACGAGCGGTACTTC. It is translated as CASSLTGTYERYF.